The 27 T cell receptor beta chains below all came from one sample that was sequenced in a study of technical replicates of blood from several donors. The table came from immunoSEQ multiplex PCR; TCRdb's copy has only in-frame clones and leaves some out. The table includes tens of thousands of clones, around 90% detected once. The sample taken for sequencing was T cells isolated from PBMCs. These receptors all stem from a human donor in good health.

In the case of this clone: Other DNA sequences in this specimen translate into the identical CDR3. The chain is built from TRBV6-5 and TRBJ2-1; 13 bases fit TRBD2. The CDR3 consists of 14 residues. With V trimmed by 5 bases and J by 7 bases, 2 bases remained unmatched. In germline, CDR1 is MNHEY, CDR2 SVGAGI. The CDR3 here is CASSRTSGRNEQFF. The CDR3 DNA reads TGTGCCAGCAGTAGGACTAGCGGGAGAAATGAGCAGTTCTTC.

The genes are TRBV7-6 and TRBJ1-1, with TRBD1 matching 11 bases. Germline loops: CDR1 SGHVS, CDR2 FNYEAQ. J gave up 3 bases and V 5 bases, and 8 bases lay outside the gene matches. The CDR3 has 16 amino acids. The CDR3 sequence is CASSLPGTGGYTEAFF. CDR3 nucleotides: TGTGCCAGCAGCCTCCCCGGGACAGGGGGGTACACTGAAGCTTTCTTT.

The chain uses TRBV4-1 and TRBJ1-5; 10 bases line up with TRBD1. Germline V gene lookup returns CDR1 MGHRA and CDR2 YSYEKL. J gave up 9 bases and V 6 bases, and 8 bases lay outside the gene matches. CDR3 length: 14 amino acids. The CDR3 region has the DNA TGCGCCAGCAGTCCCTGGGACAGGGGATCGCCCCAGCATTTT. Its protein product is CASSPWDRGSPQHF.

The V and J genes are TRBV6-1 and TRBJ1-3; D call uncertain. CDR1 and CDR2 (germline): MNHNS, SASEGT. V was trimmed by 5 bases and J by 0 bases, leaving 11 bases between them. There are 15 residues in the CDR3. This chain's CDR3 is CASSPQGASGNTIYF. CDR3 in DNA: TGTGCCAGCAGTCCCCAAGGAGCCTCTGGAAACACCATATATTTT.

The gene calls are TRBV21-1 and TRBJ1-1; the D segment call TRBD1 is taken from the table without a DNA check. TRBV21-1 corresponds to a pseudogene. The CDR3 consists of 10 residues. CDR3 loop: CASSSLQAFF. The CDR3 region has the DNA TGTGCCAGCAGCAGTCTGCAGGCTTTCTTT.

The chain couples TRBV6-5 to TRBJ2-3, with D possibly TRBD2 on 7 matching bases. Germline V CDR1 and CDR2: MNHEY, SVGAGI. This CDR3 has 16 amino acids. The V and J ends lost 2 bases and 1 base respectively, with 13 bases between them. The CDR3 spells CASSYEGGGGTDTQYF. The CDR3 nucleotides are TGTGCCAGCAGTTACGAGGGGGGAGGGGGCACAGATACGCAGTATTTT.

This clone was recorded once. J is TRBJ1-3 and V is TRBV19; unclear D gene. The CDR3 runs to 14 residues. Per germline, CDR1 LNHDA and CDR2 SQIVND (reference sequence). The germline V and J ends were trimmed by 8 bases and 0 bases, with 11 bases remaining between them. DNA of the CDR3: TGTGCCAGTGGGAGGACTGTCTCTGGAAACACCATATATTTT. Encoded protein: CASGRTVSGNTIYF. The whole variable domain, filled in from reference TRBV19 and TRBJ1-3, reads DGGITQSPKYLFRKEGQNVTLSCEQNLNHDAMYWYRQDPGQGLRLIYYSQIVNDFQKGDIAEGYSVSREKKESFPLTVTSAQKNPTAFYLCASGRTVSGNTIYFGEGSWLTVV.

The chain uses TRBV7-2 and TRBJ2-3, with D unresolved. Between the trimmed V and J ends, which lost 5 bases and 0 bases, there was a span of 9 bases. The CDR3 runs 14 residues. Germline lookup yields CDR1 SGHTA and CDR2 FQGNSA. The CDR3 loop is CASSPLSSTDTQYF. CDR3 in DNA: TGTGCCAGCAGCCCTCTATCTAGCACAGATACGCAGTATTTT.

The V and J genes are TRBV16 and TRBJ2-1; a possible D gene is TRBD1 (6 bases). Germline CDR1 is KGHSY and CDR2 is FQNENV. The V and J ends lost 3 bases and 6 bases respectively, with 12 bases between them. This CDR3 spans 14 amino acids. CDR3 in amino acids: CASSQLTGSNEQFF. The CDR3 nucleotides read TGTGCCAGCAGCCAGTTAACAGGGTCCAATGAGCAGTTCTTC.

The genes are TRBV9 and TRBJ2-2, with TRBD2 identical over 13 bases. The CDR3 is 19 amino acids. The V and J ends lost 4 bases and 5 bases, in that order; junction bases with no gene match: 14. Per the germline V gene, CDR1 is SGDLS and CDR2 is YYNGEE. CDR3 in amino acids: CASSIQSRGLAGRTGELFF. The CDR3 nucleotides read TGTGCCAGCAGCATCCAGTCACGGGGACTAGCGGGAAGAACCGGGGAGCTGTTTTTT.

The V call is TRBV4-2, the J call TRBJ1-2; a weak D match, TRBD1 (6 bases). The V gene's germline CDR1 is LGHNA and CDR2 YNFKEQ. CDR3 size: 13 residues. The V and J ends lost 0 bases and 6 bases respectively, with 8 bases between them. The DNA for the CDR3 is TGTGCCAGCAGCCAAGACCGGGACAATGGCTACACCTTC. Translated, it gives CASSQDRDNGYTF.

This chain links TRBV6-1 with TRBJ1-3, with 8 bases identical to TRBD1. CDR3 length equals 15 residues. The trim removed 1 base at V and 4 bases at J, leaving 3 bases unmatched. Looked up from germline, CDR1 is MNHNS and CDR2 is SASEGT. Here the CDR3 reads CASSEGGQAGNTIYF. The CDR3 DNA reads TGTGCCAGCAGTGAAGGGGGACAGGCCGGAAACACCATATATTTT.

The chain is built from TRBV29-1 and TRBJ2-7; TRBD2 matches 13 bases. The trim removed 7 bases at V and 3 bases at J, leaving 3 bases unmatched. The CDR3 is 13 residues long. Germline V gives CDR1 SQVTM, CDR2 ANQGSEA. This chain's CDR3 is CSGWTSGSYEQYF. Here the CDR3 DNA reads TGCAGCGGATGGACTAGCGGGAGCTACGAGCAGTACTTC.

This chain joins TRBV6-6 and TRBJ1-1, with TRBD1 matching over 7 bases. The CDR3 totals 12 residues. Germline-derived CDR1 and CDR2 are MNHNY and SVGAGI (reference sequence). The V and J ends lost 5 bases and 7 bases, in that order; junction bases with no gene match: 4. In DNA, the CDR3 is TGTGCCAGCAGTCCACAGGGGCTTGAAGCTTTCTTT. Its translation is CASSPQGLEAFF.

The rearrangement joins TRBV9 to TRBJ1-1; 7 nucleotides align to TRBD1. CDR1 SGDLS and CDR2 YYNGEE come from the germline V gene. The V segment lost 3 bases and the J segment 3 bases; nucleotides outside the gene matches: 2. The CDR3 is 13 amino acids. The CDR3 region has the DNA TGTGCCAGCAGCGGAGGGGGCTACACTGAAGCTTTCTTT. It codes for CASSGGGYTEAFF. The whole variable domain, filled in from reference TRBV9 and TRBJ1-1, reads DSGVTQTPKHLITATGQRVTLRCSPRSGDLSVYWYQQSLDQGLQFLIQYYNGEERAKGNILERFSAQQFPDLHSELNLSSLELGDSALYFCASSGGGYTEAFFGQGTRLTVV.

This rearrangement joins TRBV28 to TRBJ2-1; a possible D gene is TRBD1 (5 bases). The germline gives CDR1 MDHEN, CDR2 SYDVKM. The CDR3 is 17 amino acids. Trimming pared 3 bases from V and 2 bases from J, leaving 17 bases between. The CDR3 bases are TGTGCCAGCAGTTTCCAGACGGGCAGGGTAACCTACAATGAGCAGTTCTTC. Translating it yields CASSFQTGRVTYNEQFF.

On this clone: This sample includes further DNA sequences coding for the same CDR3. The CDR3 here is CASSLPGSNQPQHF. Written as DNA, the CDR3 is TGTGCCAGCAGTTTACCGGGGAGCAATCAGCCCCAGCATTTT. This chain connects TRBV28 to TRBJ1-5; D unclear. The germline CDR1 and CDR2 sequences are MDHEN and SYDVKM. The CDR3 runs to 14 residues. V lost 2 bases and J lost 1, with 6 bases in between.

The chain combines TRBV4-1 with TRBJ2-7; 7 nucleotides line up with TRBD2. Germline V gives CDR1 MGHRA, CDR2 YSYEKL. V was clipped by 3 bases and J by 3 bases; unmatched bases: 5. The CDR3 has 14 amino acids. CDR3 nucleotide sequence: TGCGCCAGCAGCCAGTGGGGGGGGTACTACGAGCAGTACTTC. This translates into CASSQWGGYYEQYF.

This clone was counted once. DNA for the CDR3: TGCGCCAGCAGCCAAGACATTACAGGGTTCGGATATGGTGGAAACACCATATATTTT. Its translation: CASSQDITGFGYGGNTIYF. V gene TRBV4-1 combines with J gene TRBJ1-3; D perhaps matches TRBD1 (6 bases). Trimming took off 0 bases at V and 3 bases at J, with 21 bases between the two ends. Germline values: CDR1 MGHRA, CDR2 YSYEKL. The CDR3 has 19 amino acids.

The chain couples TRBV14 to TRBJ1-1, with 8 bases lining up with TRBD1. Germline lookup yields CDR1 SGHDN and CDR2 FVKESK. Trimming took 4 bases from V and 0 from J; bases not matched to a gene: 10. This CDR3 spans 17 amino acids. The CDR3 loop is CASSPLGTGVLNTEAFF. In DNA, the CDR3 is TGTGCCAGCAGCCCCTTAGGGACAGGAGTCTTGAACACTGAAGCTTTCTTT. Full variable domain (rest looked up from reference TRBV14 and TRBJ1-1): EAGVTQFPSHSVIEKGQTVTLRCDPISGHDNLYWYRRVMGKEIKFLLHFVKESKQDESGMPNNRFLAERTGGTYSTLKVQPAELEDSGVYFCASSPLGTGVLNTEAFFGQGTRLTVV.

J is TRBJ2-3 and V is TRBV5-1, with 9 bases aligning to TRBD1. The CDR3 sequence is 16 residues long. The V gene's germline CDR1 is SGHRS and CDR2 YFSETQ. The J segment lost 5 bases and the V segment lost 4 bases, leaving 11 bases of the junction unmatched. Here the CDR3 DNA reads TGCGCCAGCAGCCGCGATGGGACAGGGCGCGGAGATACGCAGTATTTT. It encodes CASSRDGTGRGDTQYF.

The rearrangement uses TRBV27 and TRBJ1-2, with D unclear. V was clipped by 6 bases and J by 6 bases, with 14 bases between them. Germline CDR1 and CDR2: MNHEY and SMNVEV (reference sequence). This CDR3 is built from 13 residues. CDR3 region: CASSYALGDGYTF. The CDR3 DNA follows: TGTGCCAGCAGCTACGCCCTGGGCGATGGCTACACCTTC.

This clone was observed a single time. This CDR3 is CASSSDRVWDQPQHF. CDR3 sequence (DNA): TGTGCCAGCAGTTCGGACAGGGTATGGGATCAGCCCCAGCATTTT. The chain is built from TRBV6-6 and TRBJ1-5; TRBD1 aligns across 8 bases. The CDR3 is 15 residues long. Germline assignment: CDR1 MNHNY and CDR2 SVGAGI (reference sequence). V dropped 4 bases and J dropped 5; count of bases not matched to a gene: 7.

The chain combines TRBV6-4 with TRBJ2-1; 8 bases map to TRBD2. The trim removed 0 bases at V and 10 bases at J, leaving 17 bases unmatched. Germline assignment: CDR1 MRHNA and CDR2 SNTAGT. The length of the CDR3 is 18 residues. This chain's CDR3 is CASSDSRGGLEGSGEQFF. Here the CDR3 DNA reads TGTGCCAGCAGTGACTCAAGGGGGGGACTAGAAGGATCGGGCGAGCAGTTCTTC.

The chain uses TRBV7-3 and TRBJ2-2, with a possible D match to TRBD1 (5 bases). With 2 bases removed from V and 1 base from J, the gap between germline ends came to 17 bases. The CDR3 loop spans 18 amino acids. CDR1 and CDR2 from the germline V gene are SGHTA and FQGTGA. The CDR3 nucleotides are TGTGCCAGCAGCTTATCCGCCCTACAGGCGTGGAACACCGGGGAGCTGTTTTTT. This translates into CASSLSALQAWNTGELFF.

This clone was counted a single time. The chain carries TRBV5-4 and TRBJ2-1; 7 nucleotides agree with TRBD2. There are 15 residues in the CDR3. Trimming removed 0 bases from V and 4 bases from J; junction bases left unmatched: 4. Germline CDR1 SGHNT, CDR2 YYREEE (reference sequence). Here the CDR3 DNA reads TGTGCCAGCAGCTTGGTGGGGGACTATTACAATGAGCAGTTCTTC. Amino acid sequence: CASSLVGDYYNEQFF.

The chain has TRBV29-1 and TRBJ2-5; D may be TRBD1 (5 bases). Between the trimmed V and J ends, which lost 7 bases and 1 base, there was a span of 13 bases. The CDR3 is 13 amino acids. Germline assignment: CDR1 SQVTM and CDR2 ANQGSEA. The CDR3 nucleotides are TGCAGCGCAGCGACAGCACCCCAAGAGACCCAGTACTTC. This sequence encodes CSAATAPQETQYF. Using reference TRBV29-1 and TRBJ2-5 for the parts outside the CDR3, the full variable domain is SAVISQKPSRDICQRGTSLTIQCQVDSQVTMMFWYRQQPGQSLTLIATANQGSEATYESGFVIDKFPISRPNLTFSTLTVSNMSPEDSSIYLCSAATAPQETQYFGPGTRLLVL.